These T cell receptor beta chains were read from a single sample in a study of OX40 agonist ivuxolimab in advanced cancers. The protocol was immunoSEQ multiplex PCR, while the TCRdb copy is restricted to in-frame clones and leaves out a portion. The data show fewer than 110,000 clones, with 80% to 95% seen just once and around 1.2% held by the top ten. The sample here was CD4+ or CD8+ T cells sorted from blood, taken in a trial of the OX40 agonist ivuxolimab. These receptors came from an adult with an advanced solid tumor such as melanoma, head and neck, liver or kidney cancer. Each CDR3 is given with its conserved first and last residue. D genes are given only for firm matches. Size values are once, few and many counts, or a class for expanded clones, and some rows have none.

.,13,TRBJ1-1,.,TRBV7-9,TGTGCCAGCAGCTGGGGGGGTGGTGATGAAGCTTTCTTT,CASSWGGGDEAFF
.,14,TRBJ2-1,.,TRBV11-3,TGTGCCAGCAGCTTAGATAATCAGGCTAATGAGCAGTTCTTC,CASSLDNQANEQFF
.,14,TRBJ2-5,.,TRBV6-5,TGTGCCAGCAGTTACTCGACACTCCAAGAGACCCAGTACTTC,CASSYSTLQETQYF
.,17,TRBJ1-3,.,TRBV2,TGTGCCAGCAGTGAAGTGGGGGGCAGCTACTCTGGAAACACCATATATTTT,CASSEVGGSYSGNTIYF
.,13,TRBJ2-3,.,TRBV7-2,TGTGCCAGCAGCTTAGTGCGGGCAGATACGCAGTATTTT,CASSLVRADTQYF
once,12,TRBJ2-7,TRBD1,TRBV6-5,TGTGCCAGCGGAGACAGGGTCTACGAGCAGTACTTC,CASGDRVYEQYF
.,15,TRBJ1-1,.,TRBV5-1,TGCGCCAGCACGATCCCCTGGGGGGCAGATACTGAAGCTTTCTTT,CASTIPWGADTEAFF
.,16,TRBJ1-1,.,TRBV5-1,TGCGCCAGCAGCTTTCAACAGCGAATTTTGGGAACTGAAGCTTTCTTT,CASSFQQRILGTEAFF
.,16,TRBJ2-3,TRBD2,TRBV19,TGTGCCAGTAGTCCCGGACTAGCGGAACTCACAGATACGCAGTATTTT,CASSPGLAELTDTQYF
.,18,TRBJ2-1,TRBD2,TRBV7-3,TGTGCCAGCAGCTTAATCGGGGGACTAGCGAGCTCCTACAATGAGCAGTTCTTC,CASSLIGGLASSYNEQFF
.,14,TRBJ1-2,.,TRBV15,TGTGCCACCAGCAGAGATAGCGGGCCGGCCGGCTACACCTTC,CATSRDSGPAGYTF
once,15,TRBJ1-1,.,TRBV28,TGTGCCAGCAGTTTCCCTTCGTCCCTGAACACTGAAGCTTTCTTT,CASSFPSSLNTEAFF